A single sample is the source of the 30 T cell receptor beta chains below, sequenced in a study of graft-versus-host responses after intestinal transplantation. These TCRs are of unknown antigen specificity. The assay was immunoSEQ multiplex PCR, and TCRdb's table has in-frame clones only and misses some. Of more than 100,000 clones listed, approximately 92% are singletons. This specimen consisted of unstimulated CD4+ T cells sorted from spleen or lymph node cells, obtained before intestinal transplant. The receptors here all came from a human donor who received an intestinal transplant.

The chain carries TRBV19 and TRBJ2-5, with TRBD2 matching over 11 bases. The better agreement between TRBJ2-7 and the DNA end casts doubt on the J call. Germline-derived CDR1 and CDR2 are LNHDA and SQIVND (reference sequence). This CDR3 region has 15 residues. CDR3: CASSTGTSGSYEQYF. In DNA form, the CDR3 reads TGTGCCAGTAGTACGGGGACTAGCGGCTCCTACGAGCAGTACTTC.

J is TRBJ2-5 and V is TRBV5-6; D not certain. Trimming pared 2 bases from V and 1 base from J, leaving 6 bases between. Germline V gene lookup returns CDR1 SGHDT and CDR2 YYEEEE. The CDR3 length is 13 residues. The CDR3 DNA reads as TGTGCCAGCAGCTTAGGGATCCAAGAGACCCAGTACTTC. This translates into CASSLGIQETQYF.

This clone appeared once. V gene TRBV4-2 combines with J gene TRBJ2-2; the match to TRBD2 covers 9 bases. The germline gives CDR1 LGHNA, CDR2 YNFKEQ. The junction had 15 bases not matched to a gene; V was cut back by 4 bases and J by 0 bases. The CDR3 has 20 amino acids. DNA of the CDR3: TGTGCCAGCAGCCCCCGGGGCGGGGCGGGAGGGCCTGCGAACACCGGGGAGCTGTTTTTT. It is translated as CASSPRGGAGGPANTGELFF.

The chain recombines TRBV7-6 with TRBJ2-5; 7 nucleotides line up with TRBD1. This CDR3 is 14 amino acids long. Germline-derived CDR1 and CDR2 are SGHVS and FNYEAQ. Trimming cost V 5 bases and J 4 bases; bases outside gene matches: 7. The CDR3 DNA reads TGTGCCAGCAGCCCCGACAGGGCTATAGAGACCCAGTACTTC. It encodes CASSPDRAIETQYF. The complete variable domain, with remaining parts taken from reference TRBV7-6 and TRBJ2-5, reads GAGVSQSPRYKVTKRGQDVALRCDPISGHVSLYWYRQALGQGPEFLTYFNYEAQQDKSGLPNDRFSAERPEGSISTLTIQRTEQRDSAMYRCASSPDRAIETQYFGPGTRLLVL.

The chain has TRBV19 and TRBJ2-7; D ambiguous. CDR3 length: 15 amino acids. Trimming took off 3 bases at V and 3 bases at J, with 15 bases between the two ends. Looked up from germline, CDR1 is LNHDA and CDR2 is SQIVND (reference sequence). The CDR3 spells CASSIWSPAGYEQYF. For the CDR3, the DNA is TGTGCCAGTAGTATTTGGTCCCCAGCCGGCTACGAGCAGTACTTC.

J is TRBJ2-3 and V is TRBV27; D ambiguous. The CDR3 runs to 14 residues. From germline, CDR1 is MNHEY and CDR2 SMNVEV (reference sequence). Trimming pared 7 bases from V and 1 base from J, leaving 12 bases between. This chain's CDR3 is CASKRGSGTDTQYF. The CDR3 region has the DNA TGTGCCAGCAAGCGTGGCAGTGGCACAGATACGCAGTATTTT.

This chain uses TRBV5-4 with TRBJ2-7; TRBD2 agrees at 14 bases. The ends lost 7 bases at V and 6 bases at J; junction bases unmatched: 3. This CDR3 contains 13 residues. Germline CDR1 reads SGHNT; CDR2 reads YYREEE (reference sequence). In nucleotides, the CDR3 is TGTGCCAGCGGACTAGCGGGAGGACGCGAGCAGTACTTC. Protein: CASGLAGGREQYF.

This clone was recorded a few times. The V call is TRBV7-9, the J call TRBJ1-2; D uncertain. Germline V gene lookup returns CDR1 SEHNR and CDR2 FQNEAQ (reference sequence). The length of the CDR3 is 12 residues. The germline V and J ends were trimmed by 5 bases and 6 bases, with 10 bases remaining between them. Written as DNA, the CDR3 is TGTGCCAGCAGCGTCCGGGAGGATGGCTACACCTTC. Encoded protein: CASSVREDGYTF.

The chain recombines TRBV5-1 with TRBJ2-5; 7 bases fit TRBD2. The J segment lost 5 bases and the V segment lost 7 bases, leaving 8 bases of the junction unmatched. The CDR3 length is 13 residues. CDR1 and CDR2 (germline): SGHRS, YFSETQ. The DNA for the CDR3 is TGCGCCAGCTCGCTAGCGGAAAGGGAGACCCAGTACTTC. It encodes CASSLAERETQYF.

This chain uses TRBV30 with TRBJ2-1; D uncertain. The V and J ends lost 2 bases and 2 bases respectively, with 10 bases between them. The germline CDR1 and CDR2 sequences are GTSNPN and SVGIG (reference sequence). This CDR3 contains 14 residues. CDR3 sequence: CAWSPANAYNEQFF. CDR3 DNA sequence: TGTGCCTGGAGTCCGGCGAACGCCTACAATGAGCAGTTCTTC.

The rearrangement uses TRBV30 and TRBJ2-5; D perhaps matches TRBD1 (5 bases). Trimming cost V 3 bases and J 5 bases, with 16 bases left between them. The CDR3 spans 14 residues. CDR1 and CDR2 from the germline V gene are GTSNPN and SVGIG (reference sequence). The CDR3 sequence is CAWSAQVLGETQYF. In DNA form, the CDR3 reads TGTGCCTGGAGCGCACAGGTTTTGGGGGAGACCCAGTACTTC.

The CDR3 here is CASSDWDRVEQYF. The CDR3 bases are TGTGCCAGCAGTGACTGGGACAGGGTCGAGCAGTACTTC. The J gene is TRBJ2-7, the V gene TRBV6-4; 9 bases are shared with TRBD1. CDR1 MRHNA and CDR2 SNTAGT come from the germline V gene. Trimming at V came to 1 base and at J to 6 bases, leaving 1 base not matched to a gene. The CDR3 is 13 residues long.

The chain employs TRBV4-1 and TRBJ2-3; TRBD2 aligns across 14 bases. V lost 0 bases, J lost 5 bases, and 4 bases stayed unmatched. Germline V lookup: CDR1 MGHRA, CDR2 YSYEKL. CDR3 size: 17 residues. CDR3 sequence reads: CASSQEGLAGVRDTQYF. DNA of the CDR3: TGCGCCAGCAGCCAAGAGGGACTAGCGGGAGTCAGAGATACGCAGTATTTT.

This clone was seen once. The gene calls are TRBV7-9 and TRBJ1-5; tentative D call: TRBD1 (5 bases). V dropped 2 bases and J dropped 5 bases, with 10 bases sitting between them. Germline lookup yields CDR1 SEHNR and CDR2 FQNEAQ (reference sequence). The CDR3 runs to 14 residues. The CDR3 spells CASSLLGDDQPQHF. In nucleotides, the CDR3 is TGTGCCAGCAGCTTATTAGGGGACGATCAGCCCCAGCATTTT.

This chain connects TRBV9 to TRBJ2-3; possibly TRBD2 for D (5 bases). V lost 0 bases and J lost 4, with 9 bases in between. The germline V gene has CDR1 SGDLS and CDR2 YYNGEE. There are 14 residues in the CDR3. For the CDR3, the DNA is TGTGCCAGCAGCGTAGGGCTAGCAGCAGATACGCAGTATTTT. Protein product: CASSVGLAADTQYF.

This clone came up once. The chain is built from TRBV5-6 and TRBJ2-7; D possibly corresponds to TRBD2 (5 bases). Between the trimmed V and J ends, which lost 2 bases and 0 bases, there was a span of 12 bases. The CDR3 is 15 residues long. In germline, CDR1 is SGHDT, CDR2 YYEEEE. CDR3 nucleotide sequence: TGTGCCAGCAGCTTTAGGTCGGGGAGCTCCTACGAGCAGTACTTC. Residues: CASSFRSGSSYEQYF.

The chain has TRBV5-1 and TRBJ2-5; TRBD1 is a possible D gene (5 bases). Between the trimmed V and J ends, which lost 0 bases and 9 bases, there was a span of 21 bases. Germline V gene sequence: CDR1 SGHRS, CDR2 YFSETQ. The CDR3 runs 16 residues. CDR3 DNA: TGCGCCAGCAGCTTGGCCCTCCGGACAACTTCGACGCCCCAGTACTTC. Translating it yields CASSLALRTTSTPQYF.

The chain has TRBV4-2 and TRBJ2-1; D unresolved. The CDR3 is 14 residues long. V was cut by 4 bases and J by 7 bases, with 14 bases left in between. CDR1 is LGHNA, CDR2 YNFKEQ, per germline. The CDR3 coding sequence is TGTGCCAGCAGCCGGCAAGTCCTGGGGAATGAGCAGTTCTTC. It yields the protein CASSRQVLGNEQFF.

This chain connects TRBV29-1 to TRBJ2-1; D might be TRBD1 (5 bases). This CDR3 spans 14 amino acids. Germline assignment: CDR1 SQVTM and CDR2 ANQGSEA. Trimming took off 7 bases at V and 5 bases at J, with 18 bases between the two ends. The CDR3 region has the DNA TGCAGCGCGGTTGGCAGGGCTATCCACAATGAGCAGTTCTTC. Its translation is CSAVGRAIHNEQFF.

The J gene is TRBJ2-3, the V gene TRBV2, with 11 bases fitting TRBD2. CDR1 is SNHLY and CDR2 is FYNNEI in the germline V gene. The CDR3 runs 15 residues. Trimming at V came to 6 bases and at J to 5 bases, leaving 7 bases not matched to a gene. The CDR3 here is CASRELAGVGDTQYF. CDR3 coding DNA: TGTGCCAGCAGGGAACTAGCGGGAGTGGGAGATACGCAGTATTTT.

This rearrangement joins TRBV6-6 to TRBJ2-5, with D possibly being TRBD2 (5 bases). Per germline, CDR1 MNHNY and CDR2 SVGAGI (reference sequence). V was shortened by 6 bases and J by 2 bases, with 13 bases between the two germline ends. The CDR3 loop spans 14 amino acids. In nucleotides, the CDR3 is TGTGCCAGCAGACCTGGAGGATCTCAAGAGACCCAGTACTTC. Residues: CASRPGGSQETQYF.

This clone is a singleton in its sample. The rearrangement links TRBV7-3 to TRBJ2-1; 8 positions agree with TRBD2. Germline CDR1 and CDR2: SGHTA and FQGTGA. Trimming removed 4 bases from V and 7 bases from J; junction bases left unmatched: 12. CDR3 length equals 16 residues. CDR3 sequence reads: CASSYSGTSPPNEQFF. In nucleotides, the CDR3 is TGTGCCAGCAGCTACTCCGGGACTAGTCCGCCAAATGAGCAGTTCTTC.

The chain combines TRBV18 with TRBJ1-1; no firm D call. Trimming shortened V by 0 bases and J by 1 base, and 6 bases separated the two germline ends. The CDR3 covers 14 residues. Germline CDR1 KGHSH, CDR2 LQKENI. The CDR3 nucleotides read TGTGCCAGCTCACCACCGGACGGGAACACTGAAGCTTTCTTT. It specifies CASSPPDGNTEAFF.

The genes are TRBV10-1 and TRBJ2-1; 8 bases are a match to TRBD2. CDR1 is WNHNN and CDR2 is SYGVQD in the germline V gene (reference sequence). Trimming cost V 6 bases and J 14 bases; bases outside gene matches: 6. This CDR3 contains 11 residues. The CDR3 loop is CASSDEREKFF. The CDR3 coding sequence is TGCGCCAGCAGCGACGAGCGGGAGAAGTTCTTC.

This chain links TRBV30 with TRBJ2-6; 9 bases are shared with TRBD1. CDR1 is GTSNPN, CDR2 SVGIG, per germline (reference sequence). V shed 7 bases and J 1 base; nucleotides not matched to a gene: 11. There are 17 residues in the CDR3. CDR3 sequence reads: CAFSRDRVRSGANVLTF. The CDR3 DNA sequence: TGTGCCTTCTCCCGGGACAGGGTAAGGTCTGGGGCCAACGTCCTGACTTTC.

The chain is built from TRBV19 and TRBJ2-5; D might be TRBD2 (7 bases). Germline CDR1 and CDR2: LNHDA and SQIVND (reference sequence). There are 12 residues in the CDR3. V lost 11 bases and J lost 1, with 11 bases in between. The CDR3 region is CARGGGQETQYF. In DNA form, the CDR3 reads TGTGCCCGGGGAGGGGGCCAAGAGACCCAGTACTTC.

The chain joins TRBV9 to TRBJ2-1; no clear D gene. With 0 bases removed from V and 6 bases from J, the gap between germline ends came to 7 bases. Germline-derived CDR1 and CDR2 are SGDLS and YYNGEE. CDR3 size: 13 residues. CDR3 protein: CASSVGTTNEQFF. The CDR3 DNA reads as TGTGCCAGCAGCGTAGGTACGACCAATGAGCAGTTCTTC.

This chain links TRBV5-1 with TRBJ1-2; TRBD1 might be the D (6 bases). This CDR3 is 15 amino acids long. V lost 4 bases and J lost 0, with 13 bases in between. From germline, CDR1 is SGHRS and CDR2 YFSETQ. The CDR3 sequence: CASSVGGLANYGYTF. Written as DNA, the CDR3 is TGCGCCAGCAGCGTCGGGGGCCTAGCTAACTATGGCTACACCTTC.

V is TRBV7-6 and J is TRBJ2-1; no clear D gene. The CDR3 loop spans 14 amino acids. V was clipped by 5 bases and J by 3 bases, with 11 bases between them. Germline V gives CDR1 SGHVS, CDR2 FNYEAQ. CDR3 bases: TGTGCCAGCAGCCGCTTTGGGGTCTACAATGAGCAGTTCTTC. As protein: CASSRFGVYNEQFF.

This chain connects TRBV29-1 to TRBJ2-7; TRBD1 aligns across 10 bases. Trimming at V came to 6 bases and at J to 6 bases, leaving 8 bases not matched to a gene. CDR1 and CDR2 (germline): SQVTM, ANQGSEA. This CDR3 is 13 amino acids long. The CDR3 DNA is TGCAGCGTCAGGGGACAGGGGCGGAGCGAGCAGTACTTC. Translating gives CSVRGQGRSEQYF.